This entry describes one TCR beta chain. The V end was cut by 5 bases, the J end by 7 bases, with 21 bases between. This CDR3 spans 16 amino acids. Germline CDR1 reads MNHEY; CDR2 reads SVGAGI. These data come from a study of T-cell reconstitution after alpha-beta-depleted transplantation in children. Unique molecular identifiers were built into the TCRbeta library. TCRdb analysed the PCR reads with MiXCR anew, one entry per CDR3 protein. The profile shows 300,000 to 400,000 distinct CDR3 sequences, over 20% of them singletons. The V gene is TRBV6-5, the J gene TRBJ1-5; a weak D match, TRBD1 (6 bases). This sequence originates from a male patient under 18 who had a stem cell transplant for acute lymphoblastic leukemia, so the T cells may come from the graft donor. The source material was PBMCs, mostly from graft donor cells, sampled 180 days after TCRalphabeta/CD19-depleted stem cell transplant. In nucleotides, the CDR3 is TGTGCCAGCAGTCTCCTCGGGGGGCCGGTAGCCCAGCCCCAGCATTTT. Translated: CASSLLGGPVAQPQHF.